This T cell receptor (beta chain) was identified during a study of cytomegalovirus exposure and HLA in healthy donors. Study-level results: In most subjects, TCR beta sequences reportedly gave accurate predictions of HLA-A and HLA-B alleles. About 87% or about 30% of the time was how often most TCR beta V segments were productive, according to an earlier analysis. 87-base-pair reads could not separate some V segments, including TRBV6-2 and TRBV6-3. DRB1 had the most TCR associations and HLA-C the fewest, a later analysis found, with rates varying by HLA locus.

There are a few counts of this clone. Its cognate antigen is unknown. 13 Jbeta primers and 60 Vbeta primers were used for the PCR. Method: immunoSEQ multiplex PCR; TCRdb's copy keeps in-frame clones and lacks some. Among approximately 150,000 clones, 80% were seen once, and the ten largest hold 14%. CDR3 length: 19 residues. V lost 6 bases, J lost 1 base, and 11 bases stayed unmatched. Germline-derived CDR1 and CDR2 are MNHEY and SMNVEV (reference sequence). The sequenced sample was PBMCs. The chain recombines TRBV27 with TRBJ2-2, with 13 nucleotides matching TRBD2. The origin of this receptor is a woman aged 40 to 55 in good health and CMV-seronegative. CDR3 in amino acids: CASSRRGLAGVKNTGELFF. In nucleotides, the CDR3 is TGTGCCAGCAGCCGACGAGGACTAGCGGGAGTCAAGAACACCGGGGAGCTGTTTTTT.